These 30 T cell receptor beta chains came from one sample sequenced in a study of blood T cells in healthy people across ages. It was with a sample-barcoded 5' primer and a J-beta primer mix that a second PCR of about 6 to 11 cycles was run. TCRdb reprocessed the 5' RACE reads with MiXCR, giving one entry per CDR3 protein. Here the sample spans around 1,900,000 distinct CDR3 sequences, about two fifths being singletons. The specimen was blood. These receptors all stem from a human donor in good health.

V is TRBV7-9 and J is TRBJ2-5; tentatively, D is TRBD1 (6 bases). Germline-derived CDR1 and CDR2 are SEHNR and FQNEAQ (reference sequence). The ends were cut back, 4 bases at V and 4 bases at J, with 16 bases in the middle. The CDR3 contains 15 residues. CDR3 sequence: CASSYDRIGAETQYF. CDR3 bases: TGTGCCAGCAGCTACGACAGGATCGGGGCAGAGACCCAGTACTTC.

The CDR3 DNA is TGCAGCGTTGAAGGGACAGAGACCTGCGAGCAGTACTTC. Translated: CSVEGTETCEQYF. This rearrangement joins TRBV29-1 to TRBJ2-7, with a possible D match to TRBD1 (6 bases). The germline gives CDR1 SQVTM, CDR2 ANQGSEA. Trimming removed 1 base from V and 6 bases from J, with 13 bases in between. CDR3 length equals 13 residues.

Many counts were recorded for this clonotype. This sequence joins TRBV7-7 and TRBJ2-5; D is ambiguous. Germline CDR1 and CDR2: SSHAT and FNYEAQ (reference sequence). V was pared by 2 bases and J by 5 bases, with 9 bases between. The CDR3 is made up of 13 amino acids. This CDR3 reads CASSLTPWETQYF. CDR3 coding DNA: TGTGCCAGCAGCTTAACCCCTTGGGAGACCCAGTACTTC.

V usage is TRBV3-1 and J usage is TRBJ1-2; a possible D gene is TRBD1 (5 bases). Trimming pared 5 bases from V and 5 bases from J, leaving 15 bases between. The CDR3 runs 14 residues. CDR1 is LGHDT and CDR2 is YNNKEL in the germline V gene (reference sequence). The DNA of the CDR3 is TGTGCCAGCAGCTACTTGACAGACGGGTATGGCTACACCTTC. Protein sequence: CASSYLTDGYGYTF.

V gene TRBV2 combines with J gene TRBJ1-1; D gene uncertain. The CDR3 runs 12 residues. In germline, CDR1 is SNHLY, CDR2 FYNNEI. The V end lost 5 bases, the J end lost 5 bases, and 9 bases lay between the germline ends. Here the CDR3 DNA reads TGTGCCAGCAGTTACGTAGATACTGAAGCTTTCTTT. It encodes CASSYVDTEAFF.

CDR3 DNA sequence: TGTGCCACCAGCAGAGATAAGGAGTACGAGCAGTACTTC. This translates into CATSRDKEYEQYF. The genes are TRBV15 and TRBJ2-7; no reliable D call. V lost 0 bases and J 4 bases, leaving 7 bases between the germline ends. The V gene's germline CDR1 is LNHNV and CDR2 YYDKDF (reference sequence). The CDR3 loop spans 13 amino acids.

To note about this clonotype: The junction departs from germline at one end; a sequencing error may be responsible. The chain uses TRBV7-8 and TRBJ2-1; no clear D. Germline CDR1 reads SGHVS; CDR2 reads FQNEAQ. The length of the CDR3 is 14 residues. DNA for the CDR3: TGTACCAGCAGCAACCCGTTGGGGTACAATGAGCAGTTCTTC. Translated: CTSSNPLGYNEQFF.

V and J are TRBV6-6 and TRBJ1-3, with D perhaps matching TRBD1 (5 bases). The V and J ends lost 6 bases and 2 bases respectively, with 17 bases between them. Per germline, CDR1 MNHNY and CDR2 SVGAGI (reference sequence). This CDR3 region has 16 residues. The CDR3 here is CASSPQRDSAGNTIYF. The CDR3 nucleotides are TGTGCCAGCAGCCCACAGAGGGACTCCGCTGGAAACACCATATATTTT.

This clonotype occurred a few times. This chain links TRBV6-2 or TRBV6-3 with TRBJ2-6, with a possible D match to TRBD2 (6 bases). Germline lookup yields CDR1 MNHEY and CDR2 SVGEGT. This CDR3 spans 17 amino acids. V was pared by 0 bases and J by 0 bases, with 9 bases between. The CDR3 DNA is TGTGCCAGCAGTTACTCGCGGGACGACTCTGGGGCCAACGTCCTGACTTTC. Its protein is CASSYSRDDSGANVLTF.

This clonotype was counted once. This chain links TRBV12-3 or TRBV12-4 with TRBJ2-7; either TRBD1 or TRBD2 may fit D (6 bases each). The CDR3 extends over 17 amino acids. Trimming pared 5 bases from V and 3 bases from J, leaving 23 bases between. CDR3 region: CASSPNRAGNDDYEQYF. DNA of the CDR3: TGTGCCAGCAGTCCGAACAGGGCGGGGAACGACGACTACGAGCAGTACTTC.

The chain has TRBV11-2 and TRBJ2-7, with D perhaps TRBD1 or TRBD2 (6 bases each). CDR3 length: 17 amino acids. The germline gives CDR1 SGHAT, CDR2 FQNNGV. The ends were cut back, 5 bases at V and 0 bases at J, with 20 bases in the middle. Here the CDR3 DNA reads TGTGCCAGCAGCCGTAACGGGGGCCTGAGAAGCTCCTACGAGCAGTACTTC. Translation gives CASSRNGGLRSSYEQYF.

The rearrangement links TRBV5-1 to TRBJ2-1; the match to TRBD2 covers 9 bases. CDR1 is SGHRS, CDR2 YFSETQ, per germline. The CDR3 runs 15 residues. V gave up 5 bases and J gave up 2 bases; unmatched junction bases: 5. The CDR3 DNA is TGCGCCAGCAGGACCGGGACTAGCACCTACAATGAGCAGTTCTTC. It translates to CASRTGTSTYNEQFF.

The rearrangement uses TRBV20-1 and TRBJ2-3, with TRBD2 matching 8 bases. The CDR3 loop spans 15 amino acids. The germline gives CDR1 DFQATT, CDR2 SNEGSKA (reference sequence). V dropped 4 bases and J dropped 7; count of bases not matched to a gene: 13. CDR3 sequence (DNA): TGCAGTGCTATACCACCGGGACTAGAGTTGTATACGCAGTATTTT. It codes for CSAIPPGLELYTQYF.

A note on this clonotype: An end of the junction does not agree with germline; a read error may underlie this. The chain combines TRBV7-8 with TRBJ2-7; 7 bases agree with TRBD1. The CDR3 has 17 amino acids. From germline, CDR1 is SGHVS and CDR2 FQNEAQ. Written as DNA, the CDR3 is TGTGCCGGCAGCCCGAGGGGCGAGGCAGGGGGATCTTTCGAGCAGTACTTC. As protein: CAGSPRGEAGGSFEQYF. Drawing the rest from reference TRBV7-8 and TRBJ2-7, the complete variable domain is GAGVSQSPRYKVAKRGQDVALRCDPISGHVSLFWYQQALGQGPEFLTYFQNEAQLDKSGLPSDRFFAERPEGSVSTLKIQRTQQEDSAVYLCAGSPRGEAGGSFEQYFGPGTRLTVT.

Concerning this clonotype: The junction does not match germline at one end; this may be a read error. The rearrangement links TRBV9 to TRBJ2-7; D might be TRBD1 (6 bases). Germline values: CDR1 SGDLS, CDR2 YYNGEE. The CDR3 runs 15 residues. The CDR3 DNA follows: TGTGCCTGCAGCGTAGATGTGGACAGTCGCTACGAGCAGTACTTC. Translated: CACSVDVDSRYEQYF. The variable domain in full, with the rest retrieved from reference TRBV9 and TRBJ2-7, is DSGVTQTPKHLITATGQRVTLRCSPRSGDLSVYWYQQSLDQGLQFLIQYYNGEERAKGNILERFSAQQFPDLHSELNLSSLELGDSALYFCACSVDVDSRYEQYFGPGTRLTVT.

In regard to this clonotype: Possible read error: a much larger clone is one base away. The V call is TRBV29-1, the J call TRBJ2-4; the D call may be TRBD1 or TRBD2 (5 bases each). The J call is in doubt because the DNA end fits TRBJ2-7 better. This CDR3 is 16 amino acids long. The germline V gene encodes CDR1 SQVTM and CDR2 ANQGSEA. DNA of the CDR3: TGCAGCGTTGAAGATCGCGGCCGGGGCAGAGACTGCGAGCAGTACTTC. It specifies CSVEDRGRGRDCEQYF.

This clonotype was found a few times. At one end the junction does not follow the germline gene, possibly because of a read error. The chain joins TRBV29-1 to TRBJ2-1, with D perhaps TRBD1 (6 bases). The CDR3 is 16 amino acids. From germline, CDR1 is SQVTM and CDR2 ANQGSEA. The CDR3, as DNA: TGCAGCGTTGAAGATGCCCACAGGGAAACATACAATGAACAGTTCTTC. Encoded protein: CSVEDAHRETYNEQFF.

V gene TRBV9 combines with J gene TRBJ2-5; 10 bases match TRBD1. With V trimmed by 4 bases and J by 3 bases, 6 bases remained unmatched. The CDR3 covers 15 residues. Germline CDR1 is SGDLS and CDR2 is YYNGEE. As DNA, the CDR3 is TGTGCCAGCAGCCGGGACAGGGGTGGTGAAGAGACCCAGTACTTC. Protein product: CASSRDRGGEETQYF. Together with reference TRBV9 and TRBJ2-5, the CDR3 gives the full variable domain: DSGVTQTPKHLITATGQRVTLRCSPRSGDLSVYWYQQSLDQGLQFLIQYYNGEERAKGNILERFSAQQFPDLHSELNLSSLELGDSALYFCASSRDRGGEETQYFGPGTRLLVL.

The chain couples TRBV12-3 or TRBV12-4 to TRBJ1-6; D gene uncertain. The germline V and J ends were trimmed by 3 bases and 1 base, with 13 bases remaining between them. There are 17 residues in the CDR3. The CDR3 loop is CASSFRVDRSYNSPLHF. Written as DNA, the CDR3 is TGTGCCAGCAGTTTTAGAGTAGATAGGTCCTATAATTCACCCCTCCACTTT.

The chain is built from TRBV20-1 and TRBJ2-5; the D is unclear. Germline CDR1 DFQATT, CDR2 SNEGSKA (reference sequence). The CDR3 runs to 8 residues. V lost 6 bases and J lost 7, with 3 bases in between. The CDR3 coding sequence is TGCAGTGCGGGGACCCAGTACTTC. Translated, it gives CSAGTQYF.

In its sample, this clonotype was seen a few times. J is TRBJ2-5 and V is TRBV7-2, with a weak D call TRBD2 (6 bases). V was clipped by 2 bases and J by 2 bases, with 12 bases between them. The CDR3 totals 15 residues. CDR1 and CDR2 (germline): SGHTA, FQGNSA. The CDR3 nucleotides are TGTGCCAGCAGCTTAACTTGGGGGGATCAAGAGACCCAGTACTTC. Amino acid sequence: CASSLTWGDQETQYF.

CDR3 bases: TGCAGTGCTAGAGACTTAGCGGGGGACAGCACAGATACGCAGTATTTT. Its protein product is CSARDLAGDSTDTQYF. The rearrangement joins TRBV20-1 to TRBJ2-3; 9 bases are shared with TRBD2. The CDR3 runs to 16 residues. V shed 0 bases, J shed 0 bases, and the junction held 4 bases outside the gene matches. The germline gives CDR1 DFQATT, CDR2 SNEGSKA (reference sequence).

The chain has TRBV12-3 or TRBV12-4 and TRBJ2-1; D may be TRBD1 (7 bases). The CDR3 runs to 16 residues. V dropped 6 bases and J dropped 0 bases, with 15 bases sitting between them. The CDR3 DNA is TGTGCCAGCAGGGGCGGGACAGCTAGCTCCTACAATGAGCAGTTCTTC. Translated: CASRGGTASSYNEQFF.

In its sample, this clonotype was seen a few times. The chain has TRBV12-3 or TRBV12-4 and TRBJ1-2; D perhaps matches TRBD1 (5 bases). The CDR3 has 21 residues. V shed 5 bases and J shed 0 bases, with 31 bases lying between them. The CDR3 loop reads CASSLVGTGVLTTIANYGYTF. CDR3 coding DNA: TGTGCCAGCAGTCTCGTAGGTACAGGCGTCTTGACGACTATAGCTAACTATGGCTACACCTTC.

This rearrangement joins TRBV12-3 or TRBV12-4 to TRBJ1-6; tentative D call: TRBD1 (6 bases). This CDR3 region has 14 residues. V was trimmed by 6 bases and J by 10 bases, leaving 16 bases between them. The CDR3 region has the DNA TGTGCCAGCAGACTTACGGGGGGCATCTCACCCCTCCACTTT. Translated: CASRLTGGISPLHF.

V is TRBV29-1 and J is TRBJ2-3, with 12 bases aligning to TRBD2. The CDR3 totals 18 residues. Germline V gene data show CDR1 as SQVTM and CDR2 as ANQGSEA. The ends lost 0 bases at V and 2 bases at J; junction bases unmatched: 9. CDR3 sequence reads: CSVEEEASGGADTDTQYF. CDR3 bases: TGCAGCGTTGAAGAGGAGGCTAGCGGGGGGGCCGACACAGATACGCAGTATTTT.

In its sample, this clonotype was seen once. The CDR3 here is CASSHRRVWDGEQYF. The CDR3 DNA follows: TGTGCCAGCAGCCACCGACGGGTTTGGGACGGCGAGCAGTACTTC. The chain carries TRBV28 and TRBJ2-7; D may match TRBD1 or TRBD2 (5 bases each). Germline V gives CDR1 MDHEN, CDR2 SYDVKM. The CDR3 runs 15 residues. V was trimmed by 6 bases and J by 6 bases, leaving 21 bases between them.

The gene calls are TRBV11-2 and TRBJ2-1; D unresolved. From germline, CDR1 is SGHAT and CDR2 FQNNGV. The CDR3 length is 13 residues. Between the trimmed V and J ends, which lost 2 bases and 7 bases, there was a span of 9 bases. CDR3 in DNA: TGTGCCAGCAGCTTACACGTGAGGAATGAGCAGTTCTTC. Translating gives CASSLHVRNEQFF. Complete variable domain (other parts from reference TRBV11-2 and TRBJ2-1): EAGVAQSPRYKIIEKRQSVAFWCNPISGHATLYWYQQILGQGPKLLIQFQNNGVVDDSQLPKDRFSAERLKGVDSTLKIQPAKLEDSAVYLCASSLHVRNEQFFGPGTRLTVL.

In its sample, this clonotype was seen many times. The rearrangement joins TRBV7-2 to TRBJ1-1, with D hard to call. The ends were cut back, 5 bases at V and 1 base at J, with 17 bases in the middle. CDR3 size: 16 residues. The germline CDR1 and CDR2 sequences are SGHTA and FQGNSA. The CDR3 sequence: CASSGYKTVPNTEAFF. CDR3 in DNA: TGTGCCAGCAGCGGGTACAAAACAGTACCGAACACTGAAGCTTTCTTT.

The V call is TRBV6-4, the J call TRBJ2-7, with D unclear. There are 11 residues in the CDR3. Germline lookup yields CDR1 MRHNA and CDR2 SNTAGT. Trimming took 8 bases from V and 4 from J, leaving 9 bases between them. CDR3 amino acids: CASGNLYEQYF. The CDR3 coding sequence is TGTGCCAGCGGGAACCTATACGAGCAGTACTTC.